This T cell receptor (beta chain) was recorded in a study of T cell responses to AZD1222 COVID-19 vaccine. Overall study findings and caveats: Donors were largely white British and mainly female; clonal diversity was possibly underestimated.

The V gene lost 0 bases and the J gene lost 8 bases, with 8 bases spanning the gap. Germline V gene data show CDR1 as SGHDN and CDR2 as FVKESK. The CDR3 is made up of 14 amino acids. TCRdb keeps only in-frame clones here, not all; method: immunoSEQ multiplex PCR. The top ten clones hold about 3.3% of a sample with about 150,000 clones, over 75% of them seen once. This clone occurred once. What it recognizes is unknown. This receptor was obtained from an adult who received the AZD1222 COVID-19 vaccine. Sample: peripheral blood, taken 28 days after the second AZD1222 dose. The chain couples TRBV14 to TRBJ1-6; D is ambiguous. DNA of the CDR3: TGTGCCAGCAGCCAAGATTGGGGATATTCACCCCTCCACTTT. Translated, it gives CASSQDWGYSPLHF.